This T cell receptor (beta chain) was sequenced for a study of cytomegalovirus exposure and HLA in healthy donors. As for the study in general: In a previous analysis, 117 million unique TCR beta sequences were found from 150 million to 200 million T cells.

The PCR contained 60 Vbeta and 13 Jbeta primers. Profiled with immunoSEQ multiplex PCR; TCRdb holds only in-frame clones, not every one. Of some 100,000 clones detected, 60% to 85% appear once; the ten largest clones hold more than 9%. Study-wide findings and caveats: An analysis that was carried out later associated 16,951 TCR beta sequences with HLA alleles at 0.05 false discovery rate.

The germline CDR1 and CDR2 sequences are SGHNT and YYREEE (reference sequence). Trimming took 0 bases from V and 1 from J; bases not matched to a gene: 2. The CDR3 totals 16 residues. Details on this clone: Antigen unknown.

Healthy donors of bone marrow made up the group. The gene calls are TRBV5-4 and TRBJ2-2; 8 positions match TRBD1. Sequencing input: PBMCs. The source is a man in his forties or fifties in good health and CMV-seronegative. CDR3 in amino acids: CASSLGQGQNTGELFF. The DNA for the CDR3 is TGTGCCAGCAGCTTGGGACAGGGGCAGAACACCGGGGAGCTGTTTTTT.